The next 20 T cell receptor beta chains were all read from a single sample in a study of blood T cell repertoires in COVID-19. The method was immunoSEQ multiplex PCR; TCRdb's version includes in-frame clones alone and lacks a portion of them. The data contain about 37,000 clones, around nine tenths of them singletons. The sample consisted of peripheral blood. The receptors derive from a human donor in a cohort sampled during active COVID-19.

The rearrangement uses TRBV18 and TRBJ1-5, with 7 bases that match TRBD1. Germline trimming cut 3 bases from V and 5 bases from J; bases unmatched to any gene: 1. Germline assignment: CDR1 KGHSH and CDR2 LQKENI. This CDR3 has 13 residues. The CDR3 sequence is CASSPGTDQPQHF. DNA for the CDR3: TGTGCCAGCTCACCGGGGACAGATCAGCCCCAGCATTTT.

V gene TRBV2 combines with J gene TRBJ2-7, with TRBD2 as a possible D gene (5 bases). This CDR3 is built from 14 residues. Germline CDR1 reads SNHLY; CDR2 reads FYNNEI. V lost 8 bases and J 1 base, leaving 15 bases between the germline ends. The CDR3 protein is CASLEQGSSYEQYF. CDR3 nucleotide sequence: TGTGCCAGCCTGGAGCAAGGGAGTTCCTACGAGCAGTACTTC.

In nucleotides, the CDR3 is TGTGCCAGTAGTATAAAGGAGACCTACGAGCAGTACTTC. This sequence encodes CASSIKETYEQYF. The V gene is TRBV19, the J gene TRBJ2-7; no reliable D call. V was clipped by 2 bases and J by 2 bases, with 7 bases between them. Germline V lookup: CDR1 LNHDA, CDR2 SQIVND (reference sequence). This CDR3 has 13 residues.

The rearrangement uses TRBV7-9 and TRBJ2-7; 7 positions match TRBD2. The CDR3 runs to 15 residues. With 3 bases clipped from V and 0 bases from J, the junction kept 5 bases outside the gene matches. Germline values: CDR1 SEHNR, CDR2 FQNEAQ (reference sequence). The DNA of the CDR3 is TGTGCCAGCAGCTTGGTCAAGCGGGACTCCTACGAGCAGTACTTC. This translates into CASSLVKRDSYEQYF.

J is TRBJ2-7 and V is TRBV19; 10 positions match TRBD2. The CDR3 covers 19 residues. Germline V gene sequence: CDR1 LNHDA, CDR2 SQIVND (reference sequence). V lost 5 bases, J lost 0 bases, and 16 bases stayed unmatched. The CDR3 sequence is CASSVQTGLGTSDSYEQYF. The CDR3 nucleotides read TGTGCCAGTAGTGTACAGACAGGGTTGGGGACTAGCGACTCCTACGAGCAGTACTTC.

The CDR3 DNA follows: TGTGCCAGCAGCCACCCCTTCCTGGCGGGAATAGACAATGAGCAGTTCTTC. It yields the protein CASSHPFLAGIDNEQFF. This sequence joins TRBV3-1 (or the pseudogene TRBV3-2) and TRBJ2-1; D is perhaps TRBD2 (6 bases). The CDR3 totals 17 residues. In germline, CDR1 is LGHDT, CDR2 YNNKEL (reference sequence). Trimming took off 3 bases at V and 5 bases at J, with 20 bases between the two ends.

The chain recombines TRBV18 with TRBJ1-2, with no clear D. The germline V gene has CDR1 KGHSH and CDR2 LQKENI. The CDR3 loop spans 13 amino acids. V dropped 2 bases and J dropped 4 bases, with 8 bases sitting between them. CDR3 sequence reads: CASSPGESYGYTF. The CDR3 bases are TGTGCCAGCTCACCAGGGGAGAGCTATGGCTACACCTTC.

This chain links TRBV3-1 (or the pseudogene TRBV3-2) with TRBJ2-4; possible D gene TRBD2, 5 bases. Germline V gene data show CDR1 as LGHDT and CDR2 as YNNKEL (reference sequence). The CDR3 is 14 amino acids. Trimming left V 1 base short and J 2 bases short, with 6 bases between. The CDR3 loop is CASSQAGSKNIQYF. CDR3 DNA sequence: TGTGCCAGCAGCCAAGCGGGGTCCAAAAACATTCAGTACTTC.

The V gene is TRBV2, the J gene TRBJ1-2, with TRBD1 identical over 7 bases. The germline gives CDR1 SNHLY, CDR2 FYNNEI. The CDR3 is 15 amino acids. Trimming at V came to 7 bases and at J to 7 bases, leaving 15 bases not matched to a gene. In nucleotides, the CDR3 is TGTGCCAGCACCCAATTGGGGTCGAACAGGGGTGGCTACACCTTC. Residues: CASTQLGSNRGGYTF. Full variable domain (missing parts from reference TRBV2 and TRBJ1-2): EPEVTQTPSHQVTQMGQEVILRCVPISNHLYFYWYRQILGQKVEFLVSFYNNEISEKSEIFDDQFSVERPDGSNFTLKIRSTKLEDSAMYFCASTQLGSNRGGYTFGSGTRLTVV.

This clone has more than one count but fewer than ten. The chain combines TRBV27 with TRBJ1-2; a weak D match, TRBD1 (5 bases). Germline V gene lookup returns CDR1 MNHEY and CDR2 SMNVEV (reference sequence). Trimming left V 5 bases short and J 5 bases short, with 9 bases between. This CDR3 has 12 amino acids. DNA for the CDR3: TGTGCCAGCAGTGCCCAGGGATATGGCTACACCTTC. Translated, it gives CASSAQGYGYTF.

The rearrangement joins TRBV7-9 to TRBJ2-1; D uncertain. Germline V gives CDR1 SEHNR, CDR2 FQNEAQ (reference sequence). The germline V and J ends were trimmed by 5 bases and 0 bases, with 11 bases remaining between them. The CDR3 runs 15 residues. CDR3 DNA: TGTGCCAGCAGCCTTGGTGGGCTCTCCTACAATGAGCAGTTCTTC. The encoded protein is CASSLGGLSYNEQFF.

A single count supports this clone. V usage is TRBV9 and J usage is TRBJ1-1; D not certain. The germline V gene encodes CDR1 SGDLS and CDR2 YYNGEE. CDR3 length equals 13 residues. The V and J ends lost 5 bases and 4 bases respectively, with 12 bases between them. DNA of the CDR3: TGTGCCAGCAGGACCCAGAGCGGCACTGAAGCTTTCTTT. It is translated as CASRTQSGTEAFF. Looking up the rest from reference TRBV9 and TRBJ1-1 gives the full variable domain: DSGVTQTPKHLITATGQRVTLRCSPRSGDLSVYWYQQSLDQGLQFLIQYYNGEERAKGNILERFSAQQFPDLHSELNLSSLELGDSALYFCASRTQSGTEAFFGQGTRLTVV.

The chain is built from TRBV5-1 and TRBJ1-1, with a tentative D call TRBD1 (5 bases). Per the germline V gene, CDR1 is SGHRS and CDR2 is YFSETQ. The CDR3 is made up of 15 amino acids. Trimming left V 5 bases short and J 3 bases short, with 17 bases between. CDR3 DNA: TGCGCCAGCAGTAGGGGCGGGGTTTGGGACACTGAAGCTTTCTTT. Translated: CASSRGGVWDTEAFF. Drawing the rest from reference TRBV5-1 and TRBJ1-1, the complete variable domain is KAGVTQTPRYLIKTRGQQVTLSCSPISGHRSVSWYQQTPGQGLQFLFEYFSETQRNKGNFPGRFSGRQFSNSRSEMNVSTLELGDSALYLCASSRGGVWDTEAFFGQGTRLTVV.

The genes are TRBV30 and TRBJ1-1; 7 bases agree with TRBD1. This CDR3 is 14 amino acids long. CDR1 is GTSNPN and CDR2 is SVGIG in the germline V gene (reference sequence). V lost 0 bases and J lost 11; bases outside the gene matches: 12. The CDR3 DNA follows: TGTGCCTGGAGTGTATTGGCTACAGGGGAGACGGCTTTCTTT. Translating gives CAWSVLATGETAFF.

The chain employs TRBV5-1 and TRBJ2-1; D remains ambiguous. The germline gives CDR1 SGHRS, CDR2 YFSETQ. V lost 0 bases to trimming and J lost 0 bases, with 4 bases between them. The CDR3 runs to 14 residues. The CDR3 DNA follows: TGCGCCAGCAGCTTGGAGCTCTCCTACAATGAGCAGTTCTTC. Its translation: CASSLELSYNEQFF.

V gene TRBV7-9 combines with J gene TRBJ1-5, with TRBD1 matching over 9 bases. The CDR3 covers 14 residues. V was pared by 4 bases and J by 3 bases, with 1 base of the junction left unmatched. Per the germline V gene, CDR1 is SEHNR and CDR2 is FQNEAQ (reference sequence). The CDR3 coding sequence is TGTGCCAGCAGCTGGGACAGGGACAATCAGCCCCAGCATTTT. It specifies CASSWDRDNQPQHF.

The chain links TRBV5-1 to TRBJ2-6, with D uncertain. Trimming shortened V by 1 base and J by 0 bases, and 5 bases separated the two germline ends. The V gene's germline CDR1 is SGHRS and CDR2 YFSETQ. This CDR3 region has 15 residues. This chain's CDR3 is CASSLMSSGANVLTF. The CDR3 nucleotides are TGCGCCAGCAGCTTGATGAGCTCTGGGGCCAACGTCCTGACTTTC.

V and J are TRBV5-1 and TRBJ2-3; 15 nucleotides line up with TRBD2. Unmatched junction bases numbered 5, after V lost 4 bases and J lost 2 bases. This CDR3 contains 17 residues. Germline V gene lookup returns CDR1 SGHRS and CDR2 YFSETQ. The CDR3, as DNA: TGCGCCAGCAGCCCCGGGACTAGCGGGGGGCCCACAGATACGCAGTATTTT. Protein sequence: CASSPGTSGGPTDTQYF.

The chain employs TRBV6-5 and TRBJ2-7; 11 nucleotides agree with TRBD1. V lost 5 bases and J lost 8; bases outside the gene matches: 8. Germline CDR1 is MNHEY and CDR2 is SVGAGI. This CDR3 spans 14 amino acids. For the CDR3, the DNA is TGTGCCAGCAGTCCGGGACAGGGGGTGGGAAAGCAGTACTTC. Translated, it gives CASSPGQGVGKQYF.

The J gene is TRBJ1-1, the V gene TRBV11-2; possible D gene TRBD1, 6 bases. V dropped 4 bases and J dropped 7 bases, with 19 bases sitting between them. The CDR3 sequence is 15 residues long. Germline V CDR1 and CDR2: SGHAT, FQNNGV. The chain's CDR3 is CASSSQGLPSIEAFF. CDR3 nucleotides: TGTGCCAGCAGCTCGCAGGGGTTACCCTCAATTGAAGCTTTCTTT. Complete variable domain (other parts from reference TRBV11-2 and TRBJ1-1): EAGVAQSPRYKIIEKRQSVAFWCNPISGHATLYWYQQILGQGPKLLIQFQNNGVVDDSQLPKDRFSAERLKGVDSTLKIQPAKLEDSAVYLCASSSQGLPSIEAFFGQGTRLTVV.